This T cell receptor beta chain was recovered during a study of radiotherapy plus CTLA-4 blockade in lung cancer. Study summary: 15% to 20% of patients responded objectively, and 25% to 40% achieved disease control. Study results and caveats: Increased serum interferon-beta after radiation also reportedly predicted response strongly. In blood, after radiotherapy plus ipilimumab, tumor-derived TCR clones expanded.

Focal radiation with ipilimumab CTLA-4 blockade was given to patients with chemo-refractory metastatic non-small-cell lung cancer. Profiled with immunoSEQ multiplex PCR; TCRdb holds only in-frame clones, not every one. The sample contains just under 60,000 clones, 77% of which appear only once. The CDR3 loop spans 16 amino acids. The V end lost 2 bases, the J end lost 0 bases, and 12 bases lay between the germline ends. Germline CDR1 is SGHRS and CDR2 is YFSETQ. To note about this clone: Its antigen is undetermined.

This specimen was peripheral blood, taken from a patient treated with radiotherapy plus ipilimumab. The sequence was obtained from a human donor with non-small cell lung cancer who had a partial response to radiotherapy plus ipilimumab. V gene TRBV5-1 combines with J gene TRBJ2-1, with D possibly being TRBD1 (6 bases). CDR3 sequence (DNA): TGCGCCAGCAGCTTAACTACAGGGAGCTCCTACAATGAGCAGTTCTTC. Amino acids: CASSLTTGSSYNEQFF.